This TCR beta chain came from a study of T cell changes during pregnancy in multiple sclerosis. Germline CDR1 reads MDHEN; CDR2 reads SYDVKM. V shed 1 base and J shed 5 bases, with 11 bases lying between them. The CDR3 contains 14 residues. Libraries were prepared by immunoSEQ multiplex PCR; TCRdb keeps only in-frame clonotypes and omits some of them. Here the sample spans 55,000 to 70,000 clones, about nine tenths being singletons. The chain employs TRBV28 and TRBJ2-5; D perhaps matches TRBD1 (5 bases). Sequenced material: CD4+ T cells from peripheral blood mononuclear cells, taken after pregnancy. The TCR comes from a female donor with multiple sclerosis, enrolled in a pregnancy study. The CDR3 DNA follows: TGTGCCAGCAGTTTATCAGGGATTAAGGAGACCCAGTACTTC. It translates to CASSLSGIKETQYF.